The 25 T cell receptor beta chains below come from one sample, sequenced in a study of blood T cell repertoires in COVID-19. Method: immunoSEQ multiplex PCR; TCRdb's copy keeps in-frame clones and lacks some. The table includes over 150,000 clones, around 87% detected once. Material: PBMCs or T cells enriched from blood (not recorded which). Receptors were obtained from a woman aged 25 to 39 who had recovered from COVID-19.

This chain uses TRBV11-1 with TRBJ1-4; 7 nucleotides agree with TRBD1. Germline CDR1 and CDR2: SGHAT and FQDESV (reference sequence). This CDR3 comprises 13 residues. The J segment lost 11 bases and the V segment lost 3 bases, leaving 6 bases of the junction unmatched. CDR3 loop: CASSLQMTGKLFF. The CDR3 DNA reads TGTGCCAGCAGCTTGCAAATGACAGGGAAACTGTTTTTT.

The CDR3: CASSLWRTSGQETQYF. In DNA form, the CDR3 reads TGTGCCAGCAGCTTGTGGCGGACTAGCGGTCAAGAGACCCAGTACTTC. The V gene is TRBV5-6, the J gene TRBJ2-5; 10 nucleotides align to TRBD2. The CDR3 sequence is 16 residues long. Germline V gene sequence: CDR1 SGHDT, CDR2 YYEEEE. Trimming removed 1 base from V and 2 bases from J; junction bases left unmatched: 5.

The rearrangement uses TRBV27 and TRBJ1-4; D remains unclear. Looked up from germline, CDR1 is MNHEY and CDR2 is SMNVEV (reference sequence). This CDR3 has 13 amino acids. Trimming cost V 1 base and J 6 bases, with 6 bases left between them. This CDR3 reads CASSLWADEKLFF. The CDR3 region has the DNA TGTGCCAGCAGTTTATGGGCAGATGAAAAACTGTTTTTT. Filled out from reference TRBV27 and TRBJ1-4, the complete variable domain reads EAQVTQNPRYLITVTGKKLTVTCSQNMNHEYMSWYRQDPGLGLRQIYYSMNVEVTDKGDVPEGYKVSRKEKRNFPLILESPSPNQTSLYFCASSLWADEKLFFGSGTQLSVL.

The chain has TRBV19 and TRBJ1-5; D gene ambiguous. Germline V gene lookup returns CDR1 LNHDA and CDR2 SQIVND (reference sequence). Trimming pared 3 bases from V and 1 base from J, leaving 13 bases between. The CDR3 runs to 16 residues. CDR3 bases: TGTGCCAGTAGTATTGGGGAGGGTATAAGCAATCAGCCCCAGCATTTT. As protein: CASSIGEGISNQPQHF.

The chain is built from TRBV28 and TRBJ1-3, with 7 bases fitting TRBD1. The CDR3 contains 15 residues. Germline V lookup: CDR1 MDHEN, CDR2 SYDVKM. With V trimmed by 4 bases and J by 2 bases, 5 bases remained unmatched. The CDR3 region has the DNA TGTGCCAGCAGTTGGCAGGGGGATCCTGGAAACACCATATATTTT. Amino acid sequence: CASSWQGDPGNTIYF.

In its sample, this clone was seen a few times. This chain connects TRBV29-1 to TRBJ1-6; possibly TRBD1 for D (6 bases). This CDR3 contains 15 residues. Per the germline V gene, CDR1 is SQVTM and CDR2 is ANQGSEA. Trimming pared 5 bases from V and 0 bases from J, leaving 11 bases between. The CDR3 loop is CSVRTGSSYNSPLHF. The CDR3 coding sequence is TGCAGCGTTAGAACAGGGAGCTCCTATAATTCACCCCTCCACTTT.

The chain has TRBV18 and TRBJ2-3; D possibly corresponds to TRBD2 (6 bases). The ends were cut back, 2 bases at V and 0 bases at J, with 15 bases in the middle. The germline V gene encodes CDR1 KGHSH and CDR2 LQKENI. The CDR3 has 17 residues. CDR3 protein: CASSPDGTGSSTDTQYF. DNA of the CDR3: TGTGCCAGCTCACCAGACGGGACTGGATCTAGCACAGATACGCAGTATTTT. Drawing the rest from reference TRBV18 and TRBJ2-3, the complete variable domain is NAGVMQNPRHLVRRRGQEARLRCSPMKGHSHVYWYRQLPEEGLKFMVYLQKENIIDESGMPKERFSAEFPKEGPSILRIQQVVRGDSAAYFCASSPDGTGSSTDTQYFGPGTRLTVL.

CDR3 DNA: TGTGCCAGCAGTTCACAGGTGTTAGATGAAAAACTGTTTTTT. Residues: CASSSQVLDEKLFF. The chain links TRBV6-5 to TRBJ1-4, with D maybe TRBD1 (5 bases). The germline V gene encodes CDR1 MNHEY and CDR2 SVGAGI. This CDR3 is built from 14 residues. The ends were cut back, 4 bases at V and 6 bases at J, with 12 bases in the middle.

The CDR3 DNA reads TGTGCCACCTCCCCGGCTAGCGGGGCGACAGATACGCAGTATTTT. Encoded protein: CATSPASGATDTQYF. This chain links TRBV9 with TRBJ2-3; TRBD2 aligns across 9 bases. Germline V CDR1 and CDR2: SGDLS, YYNGEE. There are 15 residues in the CDR3. The V segment lost 9 bases and the J segment 3 bases; nucleotides outside the gene matches: 11.

The chain employs TRBV6-6 and TRBJ1-1, with 7 bases fitting TRBD1. This CDR3 is built from 15 residues. Looked up from germline, CDR1 is MNHNY and CDR2 is SVGAGI (reference sequence). After removal of 0 bases from V and 1 base from J, the junction contained 2 bases not matched to a gene. The CDR3 DNA reads TGTGCCAGCAGTTACTCACAGGGGTGGAACACTGAAGCTTTCTTT. Amino acid sequence: CASSYSQGWNTEAFF.

The gene calls are TRBV5-5 and TRBJ2-3; TRBD1 matches at 9 bases. CDR3 length equals 16 residues. Per the germline V gene, CDR1 is SGHKS and CDR2 is YYEKEE (reference sequence). The V and J ends lost 4 bases and 2 bases, in that order; junction bases with no gene match: 8. The DNA of the CDR3 is TGTGCCAGCAGCGCCGCCGGGACAGGGTACACAGATACGCAGTATTTT. This sequence encodes CASSAAGTGYTDTQYF.

The rearrangement uses TRBV7-6 and TRBJ2-5, with D maybe TRBD1 (6 bases). CDR1 SGHVS and CDR2 FNYEAQ come from the germline V gene. Trimming left V 4 bases short and J 4 bases short, with 13 bases between. The CDR3 totals 14 residues. In nucleotides, the CDR3 is TGTGCCAGCAGCTCTACAGGGATAGGAGAGACCCAGTACTTC. Its translation is CASSSTGIGETQYF.

The rearrangement uses TRBV30 and TRBJ1-1; 7 positions match TRBD1. Germline V CDR1 and CDR2: GTSNPN, SVGIG (reference sequence). Trimming at V came to 1 base and at J to 4 bases, leaving 3 bases not matched to a gene. The CDR3 runs to 13 residues. This chain's CDR3 is CAWSAGGSTEAFF. CDR3 nucleotide sequence: TGTGCCTGGAGTGCAGGGGGAAGCACTGAAGCTTTCTTT.

The genes are TRBV10-3 and TRBJ2-3; unclear D gene. Germline CDR1 is ENHRY and CDR2 is SYGVKD. The CDR3 length is 14 residues. V was trimmed by 5 bases and J by 0 bases, leaving 9 bases between them. The CDR3, as DNA: TGTGCCATCAGTCCAGGATCTAGCACAGATACGCAGTATTTT. It specifies CAISPGSSTDTQYF.

The rearrangement links TRBV18 to TRBJ1-2; D call uncertain. In germline, CDR1 is KGHSH, CDR2 LQKENI. Trimming cost V 7 bases and J 8 bases, with 17 bases left between them. This CDR3 has 13 amino acids. The CDR3 region is CASFIGLEGGYTF. The CDR3 DNA reads TGTGCCAGCTTCATAGGGCTAGAGGGAGGCTACACCTTC.

V is TRBV30 and J is TRBJ1-3; D is possibly TRBD1 (6 bases). The CDR3 covers 10 residues. V lost 7 bases, J lost 12 bases, and 13 bases lay in between. Germline assignment: CDR1 GTSNPN and CDR2 SVGIG (reference sequence). CDR3 nucleotides: TGTGCCTCCGGGGGGCATCTCATATATTTT. Its protein product is CASGGHLIYF.

The rearrangement links TRBV27 to TRBJ2-3; possibly TRBD1 for D (5 bases). CDR3 size: 13 residues. Trimming took off 3 bases at V and 4 bases at J, with 8 bases between the two ends. The V gene's germline CDR1 is MNHEY and CDR2 SMNVEV (reference sequence). CDR3 DNA sequence: TGTGCCAGCAGTTTTGTAGGGGCAGATACGCAGTATTTT. This sequence encodes CASSFVGADTQYF.

The chain is built from TRBV7-9 and TRBJ2-2; the match to TRBD2 covers 7 bases. Germline-derived CDR1 and CDR2 are SEHNR and FQNEAQ (reference sequence). The CDR3 length is 17 residues. V trimming: 7 bases; J trimming: 3 bases; junction bases outside the gene matches: 14. This CDR3 is CASTIKRSSGYTGELFF. CDR3 sequence (DNA): TGTGCCAGCACCATCAAGCGGTCTAGCGGCTACACCGGGGAGCTGTTTTTT.

This chain joins TRBV7-8 and TRBJ1-5; D ambiguous. The CDR3 length is 13 residues. Trimming took off 5 bases at V and 0 bases at J, with 5 bases between the two ends. Per the germline V gene, CDR1 is SGHVS and CDR2 is FQNEAQ. DNA of the CDR3: TGTGCCAGCAGCCTAAATAGCAATCAGCCCCAGCATTTT. Encoded protein: CASSLNSNQPQHF.

The chain couples TRBV19 to TRBJ1-2, with D tentatively TRBD1 (6 bases). Germline lookup yields CDR1 LNHDA and CDR2 SQIVND (reference sequence). Trimming removed 3 bases from V and 4 bases from J, with 12 bases in between. The CDR3 sequence is 14 residues long. The CDR3 DNA sequence: TGTGCCAGTAGTATGGACAGCCTCATCTATGGCTACACCTTC. Amino acids: CASSMDSLIYGYTF.

The CDR3 coding sequence is TGTGCCAGCAGCTTGCAGGGGGCAGTTGAAGCTTTCTTT. It encodes CASSLQGAVEAFF. The V call is TRBV7-8, the J call TRBJ1-1; 8 bases match TRBD1. V lost 3 bases and J lost 7; bases outside the gene matches: 4. The CDR3 extends over 13 amino acids. The germline V gene encodes CDR1 SGHVS and CDR2 FQNEAQ. Full variable domain (outside the CDR3, taken from reference TRBV7-8 and TRBJ1-1): GAGVSQSPRYKVAKRGQDVALRCDPISGHVSLFWYQQALGQGPEFLTYFQNEAQLDKSGLPSDRFFAERPEGSVSTLKIQRTQQEDSAVYLCASSLQGAVEAFFGQGTRLTVV.

V gene TRBV7-9 combines with J gene TRBJ1-6; D gene uncertain. Germline V CDR1 and CDR2: SEHNR, FQNEAQ (reference sequence). The CDR3 has 13 residues. V dropped 1 base and J dropped 7 bases, with 5 bases sitting between them. Here the CDR3 DNA reads TGTGCCAGCAGCTTAGGTGTAAATTCACCCCTCCACTTT. Translating gives CASSLGVNSPLHF.

The chain combines TRBV29-1 with TRBJ2-3; no clear D. The V and J ends lost 4 bases and 2 bases respectively, with 10 bases between them. There are 13 residues in the CDR3. Germline V gives CDR1 SQVTM, CDR2 ANQGSEA. This CDR3 is CSVGSVPTDTQYF. As DNA, the CDR3 is TGCAGCGTTGGCAGCGTTCCCACAGATACGCAGTATTTT.

The J gene is TRBJ2-3, the V gene TRBV11-3, with D maybe TRBD1 (6 bases). The CDR3 has 13 residues. Germline V gene data show CDR1 as SGHNT and CDR2 as YENEEA. Trimming took 3 bases from V and 3 from J, leaving 7 bases between them. This chain's CDR3 is CASSFTGTDTQYF. CDR3 in DNA: TGTGCCAGCAGCTTCACAGGGACAGATACGCAGTATTTT. The full variable domain, completed using reference TRBV11-3 and TRBJ2-3, is EAGVVQSPRYKIIEKKQPVAFWCNPISGHNTLYWYLQNLGQGPELLIRYENEEAVDDSQLPKDRFSAERLKGVDSTLKIQPAELGDSAVYLCASSFTGTDTQYFGPGTRLTVL.

V gene TRBV7-6 combines with J gene TRBJ1-1; D is uncertain. Per germline, CDR1 SGHVS and CDR2 FNYEAQ. The CDR3 length is 16 residues. V shed 0 bases and J shed 0 bases, with 11 bases lying between them. The CDR3 sequence is CASSLARRGLNTEAFF. The CDR3, as DNA: TGTGCCAGCAGCTTAGCGCGACGGGGATTGAACACTGAAGCTTTCTTT.